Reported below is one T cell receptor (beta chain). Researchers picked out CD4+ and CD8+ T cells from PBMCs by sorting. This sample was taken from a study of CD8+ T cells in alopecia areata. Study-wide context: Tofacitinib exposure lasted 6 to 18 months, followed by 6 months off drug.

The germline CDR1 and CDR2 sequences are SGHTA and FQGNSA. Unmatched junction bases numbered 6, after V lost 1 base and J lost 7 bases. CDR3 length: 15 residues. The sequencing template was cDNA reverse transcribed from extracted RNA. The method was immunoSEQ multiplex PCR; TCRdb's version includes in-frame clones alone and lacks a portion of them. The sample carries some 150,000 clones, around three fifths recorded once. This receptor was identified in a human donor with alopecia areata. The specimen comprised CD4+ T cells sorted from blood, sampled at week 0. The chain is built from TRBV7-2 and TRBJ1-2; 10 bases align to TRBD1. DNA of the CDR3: TGTGCCAGCAGCTTAGGGGACAGGGGATCGGGTGGCTACACCTTC. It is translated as CASSLGDRGSGGYTF.